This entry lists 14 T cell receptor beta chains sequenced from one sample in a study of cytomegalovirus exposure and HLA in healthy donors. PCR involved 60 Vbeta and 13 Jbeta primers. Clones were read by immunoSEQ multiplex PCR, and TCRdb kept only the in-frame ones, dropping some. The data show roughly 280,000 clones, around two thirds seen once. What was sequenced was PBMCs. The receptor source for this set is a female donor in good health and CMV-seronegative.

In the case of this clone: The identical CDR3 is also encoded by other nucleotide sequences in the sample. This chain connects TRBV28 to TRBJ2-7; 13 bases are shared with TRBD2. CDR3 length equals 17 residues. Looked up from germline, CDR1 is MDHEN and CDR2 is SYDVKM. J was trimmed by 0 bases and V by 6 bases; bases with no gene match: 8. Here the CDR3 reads CASRPGLAGDYSYEQYF. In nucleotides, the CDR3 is TGTGCCAGCAGACCAGGACTAGCGGGAGATTACTCCTACGAGCAGTACTTC.

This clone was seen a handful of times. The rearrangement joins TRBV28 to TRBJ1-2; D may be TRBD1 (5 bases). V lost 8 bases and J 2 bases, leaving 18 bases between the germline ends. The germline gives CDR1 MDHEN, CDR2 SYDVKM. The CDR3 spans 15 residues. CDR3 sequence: CASSLYPGWNYGYTF. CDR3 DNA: TGTGCCAGCTCGTTATACCCAGGGTGGAACTATGGCTACACCTTC.

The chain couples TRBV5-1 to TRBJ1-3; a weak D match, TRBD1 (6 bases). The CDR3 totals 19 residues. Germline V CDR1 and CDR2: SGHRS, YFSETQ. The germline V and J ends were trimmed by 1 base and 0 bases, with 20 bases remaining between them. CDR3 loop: CASSLRTQTQGFSGNTIYF. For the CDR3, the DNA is TGCGCCAGCAGCTTGAGGACACAGACACAGGGTTTCTCTGGAAACACCATATATTTT.

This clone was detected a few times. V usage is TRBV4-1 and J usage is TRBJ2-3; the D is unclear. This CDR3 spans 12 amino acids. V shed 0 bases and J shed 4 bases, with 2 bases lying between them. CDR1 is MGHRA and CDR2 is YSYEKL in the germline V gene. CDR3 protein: CASSQDSDTQYF. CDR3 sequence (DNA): TGCGCCAGCAGCCAAGACTCAGATACGCAGTATTTT.

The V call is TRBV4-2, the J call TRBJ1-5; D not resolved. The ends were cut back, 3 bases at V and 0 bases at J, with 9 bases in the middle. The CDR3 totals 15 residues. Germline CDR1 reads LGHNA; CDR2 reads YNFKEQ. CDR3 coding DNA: TGTGCCAGCAGCCAGGCCTCGGGTAGCAATCAGCCCCAGCATTTT. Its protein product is CASSQASGSNQPQHF.

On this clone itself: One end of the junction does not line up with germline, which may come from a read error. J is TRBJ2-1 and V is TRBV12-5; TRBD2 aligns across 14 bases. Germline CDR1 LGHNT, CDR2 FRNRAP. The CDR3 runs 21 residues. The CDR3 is CASGLPGLLGTSGSVVNKQFF. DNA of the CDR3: TGTGCTAGTGGTTTGCCGGGACTCCTCGGGACTAGCGGGAGTGTGGTCAATAAGCAGTTCTTC. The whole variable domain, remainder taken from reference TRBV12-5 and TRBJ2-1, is DARVTQTPRHKVTEMGQEVTMRCQPILGHNTVFWYRQTMMQGLELLAYFRNRAPLDDSGMPKDRFSAEMPDATLATLKIQPSEPRDSAVYFCASGLPGLLGTSGSVVNKQFFGPGTRLTVL.

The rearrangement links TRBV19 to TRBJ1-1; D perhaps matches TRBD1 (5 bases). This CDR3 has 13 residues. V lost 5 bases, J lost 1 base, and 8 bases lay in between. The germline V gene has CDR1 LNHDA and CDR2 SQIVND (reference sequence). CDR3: CASSLGPNTEAFF. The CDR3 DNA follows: TGTGCCAGTAGTCTGGGGCCGAACACTGAAGCTTTCTTT.

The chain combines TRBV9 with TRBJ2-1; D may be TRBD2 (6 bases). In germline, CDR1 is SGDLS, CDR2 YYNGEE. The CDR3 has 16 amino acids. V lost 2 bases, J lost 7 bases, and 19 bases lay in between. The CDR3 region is CASSVEVDPGGNEQFF. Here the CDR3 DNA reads TGTGCCAGCAGCGTTGAGGTTGATCCCGGAGGGAATGAGCAGTTCTTC.

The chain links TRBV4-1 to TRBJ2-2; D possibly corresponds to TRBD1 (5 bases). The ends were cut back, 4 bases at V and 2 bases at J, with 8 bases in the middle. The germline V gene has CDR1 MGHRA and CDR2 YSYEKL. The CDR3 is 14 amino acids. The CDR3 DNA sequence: TGCGCCAGCAGCCCCGGACAAAACACCGGGGAGCTGTTTTTT. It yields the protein CASSPGQNTGELFF.

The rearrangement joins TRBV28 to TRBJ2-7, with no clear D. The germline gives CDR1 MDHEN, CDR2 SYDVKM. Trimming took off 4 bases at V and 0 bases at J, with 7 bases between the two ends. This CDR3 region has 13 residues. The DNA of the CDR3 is TGTGCCAGCAGTTCCTCTTCCTCCTACGAGCAGTACTTC. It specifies CASSSSSSYEQYF.

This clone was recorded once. In DNA, the CDR3 is TGTGCCAGCAGTTTCAGAAGTACAATGAGGGAGTTCTTC. This encodes CASSFRSTMREFF. The chain is built from TRBV28 and TRBJ2-1, with D perhaps TRBD2 (5 bases). The CDR3 extends over 13 amino acids. Trimming removed 3 bases from V and 14 bases from J, with 17 bases in between. The germline gives CDR1 MDHEN, CDR2 SYDVKM.

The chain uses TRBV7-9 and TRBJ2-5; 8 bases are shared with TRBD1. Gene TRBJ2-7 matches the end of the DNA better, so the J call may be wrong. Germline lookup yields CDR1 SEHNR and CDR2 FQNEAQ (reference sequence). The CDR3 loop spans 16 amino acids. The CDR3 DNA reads TGTGCCAGCAGCTTAGGGAGGCAGGACAGGGCCGGCGAGCAGTACTTC. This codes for CASSLGRQDRAGEQYF.

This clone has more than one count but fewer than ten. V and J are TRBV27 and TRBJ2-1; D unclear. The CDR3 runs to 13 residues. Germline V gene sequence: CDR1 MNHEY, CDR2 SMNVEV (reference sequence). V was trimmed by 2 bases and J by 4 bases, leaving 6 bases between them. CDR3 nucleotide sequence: TGTGCCAGCAGTTTACGGTTTTACAATGAGCAGTTCTTC. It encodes CASSLRFYNEQFF.

The CDR3, as DNA: TGCAGCACGTGGCGGGAGAATGAGCAGTACTTC. Its protein is CSTWRENEQYF. This sequence joins TRBV20-1 and TRBJ2-7; TRBD2 matches at 7 bases. Germline lookup yields CDR1 DFQATT and CDR2 SNEGSKA (reference sequence). CDR3 length equals 11 residues.